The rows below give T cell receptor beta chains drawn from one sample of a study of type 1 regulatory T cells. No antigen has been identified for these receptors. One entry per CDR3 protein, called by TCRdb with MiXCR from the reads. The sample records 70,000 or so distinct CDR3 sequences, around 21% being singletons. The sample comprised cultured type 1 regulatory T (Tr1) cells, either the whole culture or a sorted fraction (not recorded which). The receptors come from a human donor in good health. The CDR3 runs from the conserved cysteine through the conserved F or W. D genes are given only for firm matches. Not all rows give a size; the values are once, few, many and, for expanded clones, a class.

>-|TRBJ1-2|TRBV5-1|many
TGCGCCAGCAGACCCAACCCAGGCCCCTATGGCTACACCTTC
CASRPNPGPYGYTF
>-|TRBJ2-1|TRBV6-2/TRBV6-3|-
TGTGCCAGCAGTTTTATGGGTCCCTCCTACAATGAGCAGTTCTTC
CASSFMGPSYNEQFF
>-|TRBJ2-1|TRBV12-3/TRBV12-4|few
TGTGCCAGCAGTTTCGGTGGCGAGGACAATGAGCAGTTCTTC
CASSFGGEDNEQFF
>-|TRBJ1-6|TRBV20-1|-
TGCAGTGCTAGTTTTGGGGTCAGCTCCTATAATTCACCCCTCCACTTT
CSASFGVSSYNSPLHF
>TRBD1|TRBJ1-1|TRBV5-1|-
TGCGCCTGCAGCTCGGAAGGGACAGGGGTGGCAGCTTTCTTT
CACSSEGTGVAAFF
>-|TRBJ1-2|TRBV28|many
TGTGCCAGCAGGCGGCCCGGGGGGCAGGGCTACACCTTC
CASRRPGGQGYTF
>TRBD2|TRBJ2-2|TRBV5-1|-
TGCGCCAGCAGATCGCCGGGACTAGTTATCGGGGAGCTGTTTTTT
CASRSPGLVIGELFF
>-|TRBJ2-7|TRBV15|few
TGTGCCACCAGCAGAGGTGTTAGCGGAAATTACGAGCAGTACTTC
CATSRGVSGNYEQYF
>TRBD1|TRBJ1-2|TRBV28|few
TGTGCCAGCAGTTTGGGACAGCCCTATGGCTACACCTTC
CASSLGQPYGYTF
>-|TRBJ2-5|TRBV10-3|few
TGTGCCATCAGTTCTATCCAAGAGACCCAGTACTTC
CAISSIQETQYF
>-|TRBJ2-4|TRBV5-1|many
TGCGCCAGCAGCACTGGGGGCCAAAACATTCAGTACTTC
CASSTGGQNIQYF
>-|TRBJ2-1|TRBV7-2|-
TGTGCCAGCAGCCAGCAAGGGGGGTTGGGTGAGCAGTTCTTC
CASSQQGGLGEQFF
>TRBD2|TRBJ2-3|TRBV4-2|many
TGTGCCAGCAGCCAATCAGGGCTAGCGGAGCCCACAGATACGCAGTATTTT
CASSQSGLAEPTDTQYF
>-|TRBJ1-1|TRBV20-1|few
TGCAGTGCCCGGGACAAGACAGAAGGTGAAGCTTTCTTT
CSARDKTEGEAFF
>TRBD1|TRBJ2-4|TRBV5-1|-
TGCGCCAGCAGAACGTCCCGGGACAGCAAAAACATTCAGTACTTC
CASRTSRDSKNIQYF
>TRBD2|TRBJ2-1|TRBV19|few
TGTGCCAGTAAGGCGGGAGGGCCATACAATGAGCAGTTCTTC
CASKAGGPYNEQFF
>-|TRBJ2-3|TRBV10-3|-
TGTGCCATCAAGAAGACAGATACGCAGTATTTT
CAIKKTDTQYF
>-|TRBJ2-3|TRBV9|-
TGTGCCAGCAGCGTAGGACCGACCACAGATACGCAGTATTTT
CASSVGPTTDTQYF
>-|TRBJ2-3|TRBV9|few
TGTGCCAGCAGCGCGCAGGGAGACACAGATACGCAGTATTTT
CASSAQGDTDTQYF
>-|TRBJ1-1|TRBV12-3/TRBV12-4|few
TGTGCCAGCAGTTTTGACCAGAACACTGAAGCTTTCTTT
CASSFDQNTEAFF
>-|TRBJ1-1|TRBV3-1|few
TGTGCCAGCAGCCAAATCGATAGACTTGAAGCTTTCTTT
CASSQIDRLEAFF
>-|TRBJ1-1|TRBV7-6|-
TGTGCCAGCAGCTTAGCGCTTGGGAACATGAACACTGAAGCTTTCTTT
CASSLALGNMNTEAFF
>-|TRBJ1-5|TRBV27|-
TGTGCCAGCAGTCCCCGTCATCAGCCCCAGCATTTT
CASSPRHQPQHF
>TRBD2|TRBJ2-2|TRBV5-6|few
TGTGCCAGCAGCTTGGTGGGACGGGAGGACACCGGGGAGCTGTTTTTT
CASSLVGREDTGELFF
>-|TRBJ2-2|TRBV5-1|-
TGCGCCAGCAGCAAGGAGGGGGGCACCGGGGAGCTGTTTTTT
CASSKEGGTGELFF
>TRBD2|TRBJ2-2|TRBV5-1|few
TGCGCCAGCAGCTTGCAAGGGAGGGGCGGCACCGGGGAGCTGTTTTTT
CASSLQGRGGTGELFF
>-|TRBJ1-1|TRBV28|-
TGTGCCAGCAGCACGTCGGGGGGCTTGAACACTGAAGCTTTCTTT
CASSTSGGLNTEAFF
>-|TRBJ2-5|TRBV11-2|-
TGTGCCAGCAGCTTTTCCGGGGTTGAGACCCAGTACTTC
CASSFSGVETQYF
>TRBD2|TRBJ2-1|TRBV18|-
TGTGCCAGCTCCGGACTAGTAGTTAGCAATGAGCAGTTCTTC
CASSGLVVSNEQFF
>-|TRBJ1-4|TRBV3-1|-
TGTGCCAGCAGCCAGGACGGGGCCGGTGAAAAACTGTTTTTT
CASSQDGAGEKLFF
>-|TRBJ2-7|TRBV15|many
TGTGCCACCAGCAGAGATCTGGCCGGGAGTTTCTACGAGCAGTACTTC
CATSRDLAGSFYEQYF
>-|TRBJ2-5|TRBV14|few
TGTGCCAGCAGCCAAGTGAGATCCCAAGAGACCCAGTACTTC
CASSQVRSQETQYF
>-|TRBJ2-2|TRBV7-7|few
TGTGCTAGCAGCACCTCCTCCGGGGAGCTGTTTTTT
CASSTSSGELFF
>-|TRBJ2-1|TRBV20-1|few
TGCAGTGCTAGAGATAGATGGGGGCGCGGTGAGCAGTTCTTC
CSARDRWGRGEQFF
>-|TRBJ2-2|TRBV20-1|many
TGCAGTGCCTTGAACACCGGGGAGCTGTTTTTT
CSALNTGELFF
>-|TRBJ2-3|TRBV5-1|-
TGCGCCAGCAGCTTGGATGGGGCACTGAGCACAGATACGCAGTATTTT
CASSLDGALSTDTQYF
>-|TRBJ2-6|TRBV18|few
TGTGCCAGCTCACCACCGGTCCTAGGGGGCTCTGGGGCCAACGTCCTGACTTTC
CASSPPVLGGSGANVLTF
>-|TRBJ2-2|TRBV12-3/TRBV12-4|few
TGTGCCAGCAGTTTTATAACTGGGGGGTACGGGGAGCTGTTTTTT
CASSFITGGYGELFF
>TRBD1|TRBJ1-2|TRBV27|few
TGTGCCAGTTGGACAGGGGGCTATGGCTACACCTTC
CASWTGGYGYTF
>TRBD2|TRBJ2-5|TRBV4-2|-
TGTGCCAGCAGCCAAGGGGGTAGCGGGAGAGGGGAGACCCAGTACTTC
CASSQGGSGRGETQYF
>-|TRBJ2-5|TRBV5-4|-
TGTGCCAGCAGCCCTACTAGGAGGCAAGAGACCCAGTACTTC
CASSPTRRQETQYF
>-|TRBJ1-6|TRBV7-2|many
TGTGCCAGCAGCCCAGCCGTGATGGGGAATTCACCCCTCCACTTT
CASSPAVMGNSPLHF
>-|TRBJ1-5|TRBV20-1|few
TGCAGTGCCGGGGCGCCCGATCAGCCCCAGCATTTT
CSAGAPDQPQHF
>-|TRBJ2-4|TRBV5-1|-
TGCGCCAGCAGCTTGGCCCCGGGCCCCACACAAAACATTCAGTACTTC
CASSLAPGPTQNIQYF
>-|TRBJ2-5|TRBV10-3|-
TGTGCCATCAGTGTGGGGGAGACCCAGTACTTC
CAISVGETQYF
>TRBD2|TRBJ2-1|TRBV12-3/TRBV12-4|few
TGTGCCGACTTCATGGCTAGCGGGGGGGATGAGCAGTTCTTC
CADFMASGGDEQFF
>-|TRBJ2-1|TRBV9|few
TGTGCCAGCAGCGAAGGGGGTGAGCAGTTCTTC
CASSEGGEQFF
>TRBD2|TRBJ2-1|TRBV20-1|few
TGCAGTGCCACCAATAGCGGGAGGGGGTGGAATGAGCAGTTCTTC
CSATNSGRGWNEQFF
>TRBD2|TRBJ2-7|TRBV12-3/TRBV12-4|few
TGTGCCAGCAGTTTACTCGGACTAGTCTACGAGCAGTACTTC
CASSLLGLVYEQYF
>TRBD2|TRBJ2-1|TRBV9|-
TGTGCCAGCAGCGTCTCCGACGGACTAGGGGCCTACAATGAGCAGTTCTTC
CASSVSDGLGAYNEQFF
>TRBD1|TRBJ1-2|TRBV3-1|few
TGTGCCAGCAGCCAAGGACAGGGAGGCTATGGCTACACCTTC
CASSQGQGGYGYTF